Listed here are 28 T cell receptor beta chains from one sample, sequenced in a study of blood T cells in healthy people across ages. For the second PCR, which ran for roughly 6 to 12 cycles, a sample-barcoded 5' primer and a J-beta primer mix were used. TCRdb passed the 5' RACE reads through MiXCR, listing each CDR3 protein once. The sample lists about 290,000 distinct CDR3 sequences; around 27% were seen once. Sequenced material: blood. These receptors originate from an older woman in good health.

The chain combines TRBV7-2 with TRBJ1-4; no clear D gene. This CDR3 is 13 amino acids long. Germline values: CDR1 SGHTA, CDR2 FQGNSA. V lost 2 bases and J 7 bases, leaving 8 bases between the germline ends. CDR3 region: CASSLSGLEKLFF. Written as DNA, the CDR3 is TGTGCCAGCAGCTTATCCGGGCTTGAAAAACTGTTTTTT.

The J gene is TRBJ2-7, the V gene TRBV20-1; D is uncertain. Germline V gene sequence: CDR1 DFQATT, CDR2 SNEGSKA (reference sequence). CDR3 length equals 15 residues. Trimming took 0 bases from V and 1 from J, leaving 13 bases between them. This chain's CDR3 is CSARDTRVESYEQYF. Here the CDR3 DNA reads TGCAGTGCTAGAGATACCCGGGTAGAGTCCTACGAGCAGTACTTC.

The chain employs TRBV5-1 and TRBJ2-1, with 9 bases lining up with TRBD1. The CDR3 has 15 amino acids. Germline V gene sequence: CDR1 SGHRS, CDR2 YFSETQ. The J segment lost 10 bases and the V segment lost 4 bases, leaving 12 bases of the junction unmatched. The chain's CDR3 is CASSLLRDRAGEQFF. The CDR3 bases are TGCGCCAGCAGCCTATTAAGGGACAGGGCTGGGGAGCAGTTCTTC.

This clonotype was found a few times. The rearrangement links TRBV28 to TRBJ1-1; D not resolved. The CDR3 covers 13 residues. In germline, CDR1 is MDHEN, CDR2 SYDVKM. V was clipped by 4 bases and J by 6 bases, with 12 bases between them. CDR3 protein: CASSSGPTPEAFF. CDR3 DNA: TGTGCCAGCAGTTCTGGGCCCACACCTGAAGCTTTCTTT.

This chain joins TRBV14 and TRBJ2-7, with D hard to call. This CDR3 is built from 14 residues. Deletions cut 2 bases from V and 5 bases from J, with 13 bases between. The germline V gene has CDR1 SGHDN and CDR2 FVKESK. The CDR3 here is CASSQRMALNEQYF. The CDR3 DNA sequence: TGTGCCAGCAGCCAACGCATGGCACTCAACGAGCAGTACTTC.

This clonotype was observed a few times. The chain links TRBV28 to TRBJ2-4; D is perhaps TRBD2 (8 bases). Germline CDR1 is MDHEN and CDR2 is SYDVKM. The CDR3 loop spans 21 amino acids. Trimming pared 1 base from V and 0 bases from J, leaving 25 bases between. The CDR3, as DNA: TGTGCCAGCAGTTTATCGCGGGGGGACAGCCCCGGCGGGTTAGCCAAAAACATTCAGTACTTC. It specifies CASSLSRGDSPGGLAKNIQYF.

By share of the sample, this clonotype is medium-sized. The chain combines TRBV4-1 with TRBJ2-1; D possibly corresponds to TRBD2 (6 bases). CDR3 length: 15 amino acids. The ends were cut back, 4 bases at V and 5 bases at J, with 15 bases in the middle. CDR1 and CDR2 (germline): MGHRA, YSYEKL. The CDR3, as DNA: TGCGCCAGCAGCCTGGGGGGAAATTCGCACAATGAGCAGTTCTTC. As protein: CASSLGGNSHNEQFF.

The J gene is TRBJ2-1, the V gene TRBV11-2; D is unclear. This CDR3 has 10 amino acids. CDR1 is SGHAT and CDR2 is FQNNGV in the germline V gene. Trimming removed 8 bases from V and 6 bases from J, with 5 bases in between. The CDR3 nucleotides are TGTGCCAGCCTGGGCAATGAGCAGTTCTTC. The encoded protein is CASLGNEQFF.

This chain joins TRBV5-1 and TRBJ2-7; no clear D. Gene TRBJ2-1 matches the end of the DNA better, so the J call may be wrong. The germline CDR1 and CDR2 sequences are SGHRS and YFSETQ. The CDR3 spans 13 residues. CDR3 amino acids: CASNLAPNNEQFF. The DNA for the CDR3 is TGCGCCAGCAACCTGGCCCCAAACAATGAGCAGTTCTTC.

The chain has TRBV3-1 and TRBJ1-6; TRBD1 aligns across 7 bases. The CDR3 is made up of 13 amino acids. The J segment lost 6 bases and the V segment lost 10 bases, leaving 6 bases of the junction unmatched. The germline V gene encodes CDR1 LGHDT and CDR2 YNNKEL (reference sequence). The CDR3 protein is CANARDSNSPLHF. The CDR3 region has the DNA TGTGCCAACGCCCGGGACAGTAATTCACCCCTCCACTTT.

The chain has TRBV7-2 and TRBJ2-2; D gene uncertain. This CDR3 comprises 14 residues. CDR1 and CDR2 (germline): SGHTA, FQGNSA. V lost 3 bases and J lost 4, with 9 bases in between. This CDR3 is CASSFRLTTGELFF. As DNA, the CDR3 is TGTGCCAGCAGCTTCCGGCTAACCACCGGGGAGCTGTTTTTT.

The CDR3 loop reads CASSVDSGSSYEQYF. CDR3 sequence (DNA): TGTGCCAGCAGCGTCGATAGCGGGTCGTCCTACGAGCAGTACTTC. The rearrangement joins TRBV9 to TRBJ2-7; 7 bases agree with TRBD2. Germline loops: CDR1 SGDLS, CDR2 YYNGEE. The CDR3 runs 15 residues. The trim removed 2 bases at V and 1 base at J, leaving 6 bases unmatched.

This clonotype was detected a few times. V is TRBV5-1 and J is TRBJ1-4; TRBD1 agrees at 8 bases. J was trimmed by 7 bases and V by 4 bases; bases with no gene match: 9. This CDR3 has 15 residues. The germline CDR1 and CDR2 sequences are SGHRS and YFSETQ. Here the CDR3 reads CASSPYGQGGEKLFF. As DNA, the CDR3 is TGCGCCAGCAGCCCCTATGGACAGGGAGGTGAAAAACTGTTTTTT.

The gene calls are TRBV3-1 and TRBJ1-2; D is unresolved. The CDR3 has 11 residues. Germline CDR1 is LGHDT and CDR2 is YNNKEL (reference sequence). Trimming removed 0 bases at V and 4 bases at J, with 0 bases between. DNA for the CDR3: TGTGCCAGCAGCCAAGACTATGGCTACACCTTC. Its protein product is CASSQDYGYTF.

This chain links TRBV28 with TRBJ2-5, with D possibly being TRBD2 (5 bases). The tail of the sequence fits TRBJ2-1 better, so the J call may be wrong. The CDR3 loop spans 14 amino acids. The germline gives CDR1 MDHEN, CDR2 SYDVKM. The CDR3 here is CASSEPNRGNEQFF. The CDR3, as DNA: TGTGCCAGCAGTGAACCAAACCGGGGCAATGAGCAGTTCTTC.

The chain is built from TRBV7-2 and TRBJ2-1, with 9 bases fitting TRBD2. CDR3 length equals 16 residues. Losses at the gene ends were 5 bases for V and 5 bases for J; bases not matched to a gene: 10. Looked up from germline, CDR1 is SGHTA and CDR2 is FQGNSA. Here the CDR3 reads CASSQTSGWAHNEQFF. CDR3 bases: TGTGCCAGCAGCCAGACTAGCGGCTGGGCCCACAATGAGCAGTTCTTC.

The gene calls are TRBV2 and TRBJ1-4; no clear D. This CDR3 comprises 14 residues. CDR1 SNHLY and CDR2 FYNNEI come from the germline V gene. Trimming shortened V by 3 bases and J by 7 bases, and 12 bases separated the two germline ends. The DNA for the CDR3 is TGTGCCAGCAGTGAGGCAACCAGAGGTGAAAAACTGTTTTTT. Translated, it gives CASSEATRGEKLFF. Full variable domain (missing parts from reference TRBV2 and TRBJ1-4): EPEVTQTPSHQVTQMGQEVILRCVPISNHLYFYWYRQILGQKVEFLVSFYNNEISEKSEIFDDQFSVERPDGSNFTLKIRSTKLEDSAMYFCASSEATRGEKLFFGSGTQLSVL.

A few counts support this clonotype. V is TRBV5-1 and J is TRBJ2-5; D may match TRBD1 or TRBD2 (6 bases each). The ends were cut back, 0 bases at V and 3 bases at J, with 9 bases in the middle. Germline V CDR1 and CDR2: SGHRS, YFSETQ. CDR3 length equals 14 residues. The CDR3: CASSLAGDKETQYF. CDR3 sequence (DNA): TGCGCCAGCAGCTTGGCGGGGGACAAAGAGACCCAGTACTTC.

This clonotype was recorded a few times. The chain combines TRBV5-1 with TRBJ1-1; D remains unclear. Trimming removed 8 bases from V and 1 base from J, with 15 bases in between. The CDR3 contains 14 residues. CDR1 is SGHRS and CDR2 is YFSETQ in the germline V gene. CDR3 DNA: TGCGCCAGTAAGGTGAAGGGCGGGAACACTGAAGCTTTCTTT. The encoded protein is CASKVKGGNTEAFF. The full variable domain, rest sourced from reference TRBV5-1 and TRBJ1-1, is KAGVTQTPRYLIKTRGQQVTLSCSPISGHRSVSWYQQTPGQGLQFLFEYFSETQRNKGNFPGRFSGRQFSNSRSEMNVSTLELGDSALYLCASKVKGGNTEAFFGQGTRLTVV.

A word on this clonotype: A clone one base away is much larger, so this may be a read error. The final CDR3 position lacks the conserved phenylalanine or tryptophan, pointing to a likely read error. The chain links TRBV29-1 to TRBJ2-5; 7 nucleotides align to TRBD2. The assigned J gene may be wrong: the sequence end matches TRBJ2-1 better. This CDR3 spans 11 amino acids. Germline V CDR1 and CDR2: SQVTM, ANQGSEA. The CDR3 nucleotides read TGCAGCGAGGGGAGCGGGGTTGAGCAGTTCGTC. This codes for CSEGSGVEQFV.

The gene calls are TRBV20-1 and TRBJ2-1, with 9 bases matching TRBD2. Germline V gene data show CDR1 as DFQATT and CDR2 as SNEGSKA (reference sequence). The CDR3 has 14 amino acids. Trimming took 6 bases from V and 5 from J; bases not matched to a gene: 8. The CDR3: CSAYSLAGDNEQFF. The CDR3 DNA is TGCAGTGCATATTCACTAGCGGGCGACAATGAGCAGTTCTTC.

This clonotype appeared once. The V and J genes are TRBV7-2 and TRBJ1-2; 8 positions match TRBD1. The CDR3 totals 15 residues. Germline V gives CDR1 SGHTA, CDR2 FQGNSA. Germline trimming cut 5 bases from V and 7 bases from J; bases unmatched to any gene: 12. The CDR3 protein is CASSHPQDRVGGYTF. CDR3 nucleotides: TGTGCCAGCAGCCACCCCCAGGACAGGGTGGGTGGCTACACCTTC.

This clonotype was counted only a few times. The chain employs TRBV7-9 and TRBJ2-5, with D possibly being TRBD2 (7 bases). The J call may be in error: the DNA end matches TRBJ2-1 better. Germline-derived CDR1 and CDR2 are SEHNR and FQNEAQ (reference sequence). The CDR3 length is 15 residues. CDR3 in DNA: TGTGCCAGCAGCGGGGGGGGCCTTGGCCGGAATGAGCAGTTCTTC. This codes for CASSGGGLGRNEQFF.

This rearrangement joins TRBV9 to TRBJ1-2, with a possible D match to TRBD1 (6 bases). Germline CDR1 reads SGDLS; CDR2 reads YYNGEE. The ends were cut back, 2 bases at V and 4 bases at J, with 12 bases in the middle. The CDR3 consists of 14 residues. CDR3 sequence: CASSVQTGLYGYTF. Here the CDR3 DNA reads TGTGCCAGCAGCGTTCAGACAGGTCTCTATGGCTACACCTTC.

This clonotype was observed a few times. The CDR3 spells CSAYRDFRFSGANVLTF. The CDR3 DNA follows: TGCAGTGCTTACCGGGACTTTCGTTTCTCTGGGGCCAACGTCCTGACTTTC. The chain has TRBV20-1 and TRBJ2-6; D possibly corresponds to TRBD2 (6 bases). Trimming left V 5 bases short and J 0 bases short, with 17 bases between. CDR3 size: 17 residues. Germline V gene lookup returns CDR1 DFQATT and CDR2 SNEGSKA (reference sequence).

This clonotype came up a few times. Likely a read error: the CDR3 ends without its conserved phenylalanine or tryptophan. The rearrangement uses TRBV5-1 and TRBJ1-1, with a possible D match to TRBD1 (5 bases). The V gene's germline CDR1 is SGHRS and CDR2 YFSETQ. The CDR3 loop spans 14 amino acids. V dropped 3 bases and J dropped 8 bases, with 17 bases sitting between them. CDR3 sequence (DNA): TGCGCCAGCAGCTCAGCCCGGGGGGGACTGGAAGCTTTCCTT. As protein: CASSSARGGLEAFL.

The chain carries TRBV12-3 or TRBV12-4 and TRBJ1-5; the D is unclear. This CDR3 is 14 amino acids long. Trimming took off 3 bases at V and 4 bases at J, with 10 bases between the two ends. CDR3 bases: TGTGCCAGCAGTTTTGTGTTGGGGAATCAGCCCCAGCATTTT. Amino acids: CASSFVLGNQPQHF.

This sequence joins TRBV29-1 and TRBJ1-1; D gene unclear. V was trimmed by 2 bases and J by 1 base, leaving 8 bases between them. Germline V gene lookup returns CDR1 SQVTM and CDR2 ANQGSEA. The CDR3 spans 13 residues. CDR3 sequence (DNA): TGCAGCGTTGAATACGCCGGGAACACTGAAGCTTTCTTT. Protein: CSVEYAGNTEAFF.